The next 23 T cell receptor beta chains were all read from a single sample in a study of shared clonotypes between healthy human individuals (dated by TCRdb to 2020 to 2021). Libraries were prepared through the immunoSEQ multiplex PCR assay. In its TCRdb copy, this immuneACCESS table keeps in-frame sequences only and misses some clones. Where compared with another copy, unresolved V genes explain less than half of these, and the others have no known cause. The sample includes over 2 million clones, with around 92% observed a single time. In total, the top ten clones hold 0.37% of the sample. Input material: naive CD4+ T cells from PBMCs. The cell subset or site label for this specimen denotes: CD45RA+ positively selected. These receptors were obtained from a man between 18 and 29 years old in good health. Some clones in this sample may be carry-over from other donors' samples.

V usage is TRBV7-8 and J usage is TRBJ2-5; 9 nucleotides agree with TRBD2. CDR1 and CDR2 (germline): SGHVS, FQNEAQ. The CDR3 is made up of 16 amino acids. The V and J ends lost 4 bases and 4 bases, in that order; junction bases with no gene match: 10. The DNA of the CDR3 is TGTGCCAGCAGCTCACCCCCGCGGGAGGGCCGAGAGACCCAGTACTTC. Translation: CASSSPPREGRETQYF.

The rearrangement links TRBV15 to TRBJ1-4; D not resolved. V shed 1 base and J shed 5 bases, with 11 bases lying between them. This CDR3 contains 15 residues. From germline, CDR1 is LNHNV and CDR2 YYDKDF (reference sequence). Written as DNA, the CDR3 is TGTGCCACCAGCAGAGGCAGTCCAAAAAATGAAAAACTGTTTTTT. Protein sequence: CATSRGSPKNEKLFF.

This rearrangement joins TRBV7-2 to TRBJ1-2; no definite D call. CDR1 and CDR2 (germline): SGHTA, FQGNSA. The CDR3 contains 14 residues. Trimming left V 1 base short and J 0 bases short, with 6 bases between. CDR3: CASSLGMANYGYTF. The CDR3 DNA follows: TGTGCCAGCAGCTTAGGTATGGCTAACTATGGCTACACCTTC.

This clone has only one observation. The CDR3 is CSTKPGLAGVGGTDTQYF. The CDR3 DNA reads TGCAGCACCAAACCGGGACTAGCGGGAGTAGGGGGGACAGATACGCAGTATTTT. The chain is built from TRBV29-1 and TRBJ2-3, with TRBD2 matching over 14 bases. CDR1 SQVTM and CDR2 ANQGSEA come from the germline V gene. The V gene end was trimmed by 8 bases and the J gene end by 3 bases; junction bases not matched to a gene: 16. The CDR3 is made up of 18 amino acids.

The chain links TRBV10-3 to TRBJ2-1; the match to TRBD2 covers 7 bases. Trimming cost V 3 bases and J 2 bases; bases outside gene matches: 7. Germline CDR1 ENHRY, CDR2 SYGVKD. This CDR3 contains 16 residues. Here the CDR3 reads CAISDRLAAPYNEQFF. CDR3 in DNA: TGTGCCATCAGTGATCGCCTAGCGGCCCCCTACAATGAGCAGTTCTTC.

The J gene is TRBJ2-2, the V gene TRBV11-3, with a tentative D call TRBD1 (5 bases). This CDR3 is 15 amino acids long. V lost 3 bases and J 2 bases, leaving 10 bases between the germline ends. Per the germline V gene, CDR1 is SGHNT and CDR2 is YENEEA. The CDR3 coding sequence is TGTGCCAGCAGCTTTAGGGGTAGAAACACCGGGGAGCTGTTTTTT. This sequence encodes CASSFRGRNTGELFF. Using reference TRBV11-3 and TRBJ2-2 for the parts outside the CDR3, the full variable domain is EAGVVQSPRYKIIEKKQPVAFWCNPISGHNTLYWYLQNLGQGPELLIRYENEEAVDDSQLPKDRFSAERLKGVDSTLKIQPAELGDSAVYLCASSFRGRNTGELFFGEGSRLTVL.

This sequence joins TRBV5-4 and TRBJ2-5; 10 bases are shared with TRBD1. The CDR3 extends over 14 amino acids. The germline V gene encodes CDR1 SGHNT and CDR2 YYREEE (reference sequence). V lost 4 bases and J lost 8; bases outside the gene matches: 8. For the CDR3, the DNA is TGTGCCAGCAGCCCGGGCGGGGACAGGGGCACCCAGTACTTC. Protein sequence: CASSPGGDRGTQYF.

The V gene is TRBV6-1, the J gene TRBJ1-3, with TRBD1 matching over 7 bases. V lost 7 bases to trimming and J lost 0 bases; unmatched junction nucleotides: 6. The CDR3 spans 15 residues. The germline gives CDR1 MNHNS, CDR2 SASEGT. This chain's CDR3 is CASNRDRSSGNTIYF. CDR3 nucleotides: TGTGCCAGCAATAGGGACAGAAGCTCTGGAAACACCATATATTTT.

The chain is built from TRBV9 and TRBJ2-3; 9 bases map to TRBD2. J was trimmed by 5 bases and V by 0 bases; bases with no gene match: 7. CDR1 is SGDLS, CDR2 YYNGEE, per germline. This CDR3 region has 16 residues. This CDR3 reads CASSVDLAGRGDTQYF. Written as DNA, the CDR3 is TGTGCCAGCAGCGTAGATCTAGCGGGGAGGGGAGATACGCAGTATTTT. The whole variable domain, remainder taken from reference TRBV9 and TRBJ2-3, is DSGVTQTPKHLITATGQRVTLRCSPRSGDLSVYWYQQSLDQGLQFLIQYYNGEERAKGNILERFSAQQFPDLHSELNLSSLELGDSALYFCASSVDLAGRGDTQYFGPGTRLTVL.

This sequence joins TRBV6-5 and TRBJ2-7; D is undetermined. Between the trimmed V and J ends, which lost 0 bases and 6 bases, there was a span of 6 bases. The CDR3 has 12 amino acids. Germline CDR1 and CDR2: MNHEY and SVGAGI. CDR3 loop: CASSYSLGEQYF. CDR3 coding DNA: TGTGCCAGCAGTTACTCCCTCGGCGAGCAGTACTTC.

This clone was counted once. V gene TRBV10-3 combines with J gene TRBJ2-1; D call uncertain. Germline CDR1 reads ENHRY; CDR2 reads SYGVKD. The CDR3 is made up of 14 amino acids. V lost 5 bases and J 2 bases, leaving 10 bases between the germline ends. CDR3 bases: TGTGCCATCAGTTCCGACGCAGCCTACAATGAGCAGTTCTTC. Translating it yields CAISSDAAYNEQFF.

As to this clone: Other DNA sequences in the sample encode the same CDR3. CDR3 loop: CASSPGGDRGSYEQYF. The CDR3 bases are TGTGCCAGCAGTCCCGGAGGGGACAGGGGGTCCTACGAGCAGTACTTC. This chain uses TRBV28 with TRBJ2-7; 11 nucleotides match TRBD1. Germline assignment: CDR1 MDHEN and CDR2 SYDVKM. There are 16 residues in the CDR3. Trimming took 5 bases from V and 1 from J; bases not matched to a gene: 7.

Details on this clone: The same CDR3 can be traced to other DNA sequences in this sample. The chain combines TRBV18 with TRBJ2-7, with a possible D match to TRBD2 (6 bases). Germline V gene sequence: CDR1 KGHSH, CDR2 LQKENI. CDR3 length equals 14 residues. V was trimmed by 3 bases and J by 1 base, leaving 10 bases between them. The CDR3 DNA sequence: TGTGCCAGCTCACCGGCGGGGCAGTCCTACGAGCAGTACTTC. This codes for CASSPAGQSYEQYF.

The rearrangement links TRBV7-3 to TRBJ2-6, with a possible D match to TRBD2 (6 bases). Germline lookup yields CDR1 SGHTA and CDR2 FQGTGA. This CDR3 comprises 16 residues. The V gene lost 5 bases and the J gene lost 0 bases, with 11 bases spanning the gap. The CDR3 bases are TGTGCCAGCAGCCCTCCCGGGGGCTCTGGGGCCAACGTCCTGACTTTC. Amino acids: CASSPPGGSGANVLTF.

Turning to this clone: Other DNA sequences in this sample translate to the same CDR3. The V call is TRBV5-1, the J call TRBJ2-5, with 7 positions matching TRBD2. V shed 0 bases and J 4 bases; nucleotides not matched to a gene: 6. The germline gives CDR1 SGHRS, CDR2 YFSETQ. The CDR3 loop spans 15 amino acids. CDR3 in amino acids: CASSLEAGRGETQYF. CDR3 nucleotide sequence: TGCGCCAGCAGCTTGGAGGCAGGGAGGGGAGAGACCCAGTACTTC.

V gene TRBV18 combines with J gene TRBJ2-3; possibly TRBD2 for D (6 bases). CDR1 is KGHSH and CDR2 is LQKENI in the germline V gene. The CDR3 totals 15 residues. The V end was cut by 2 bases, the J end by 1 base, with 10 bases between. This CDR3 is CASSPRERGTDTQYF. CDR3 coding DNA: TGTGCCAGCTCACCAAGGGAGCGGGGCACAGATACGCAGTATTTT.

This chain links TRBV7-8 with TRBJ1-2; D may be TRBD1 (6 bases). V lost 0 bases and J 4 bases, leaving 15 bases between the germline ends. Germline CDR1 and CDR2: SGHVS and FQNEAQ. The CDR3 runs to 16 residues. CDR3 in DNA: TGTGCCAGCAGCTTAGCTTGGGCAGGGGTGGGCTATGGCTACACCTTC. Translated: CASSLAWAGVGYGYTF.

The V call is TRBV6-5, the J call TRBJ1-4, with a possible D match to TRBD1 (5 bases). Trimming removed 5 bases at V and 7 bases at J, with 14 bases between. Germline CDR1 MNHEY, CDR2 SVGAGI. CDR3 size: 14 residues. In nucleotides, the CDR3 is TGTGCCAGCAGTGCGGGGGGTGCTCGTGAAAAACTGTTTTTT. Amino acids: CASSAGGAREKLFF.

In regard to this clone: Other nucleotide sequences from this sample produce the same CDR3. The chain couples TRBV5-1 to TRBJ1-1; 8 bases are a match to TRBD1. V shed 4 bases and J 5 bases; nucleotides not matched to a gene: 4. Per the germline V gene, CDR1 is SGHRS and CDR2 is YFSETQ. This CDR3 has 13 amino acids. The CDR3 nucleotides are TGCGCCAGCAGCATAACAGGGGGAACTGAAGCTTTCTTT. Translation gives CASSITGGTEAFF.

The chain is built from TRBV19 and TRBJ1-4; no clear D gene. V was cut by 11 bases and J by 0 bases, with 16 bases left in between. The germline CDR1 and CDR2 sequences are LNHDA and SQIVND (reference sequence). The CDR3 runs 15 residues. CDR3 sequence (DNA): TGTGCCTCCGGGCGGAGATTTTCAACTAATGAAAAACTGTTTTTT. Translated: CASGRRFSTNEKLFF.

V and J are TRBV28 and TRBJ2-5; D unresolved. Judging by the DNA end, TRBJ2-7 fits better; the J call may be wrong. There are 12 residues in the CDR3. In germline, CDR1 is MDHEN, CDR2 SYDVKM. CDR3 DNA sequence: TGTGCCAGCAGCCAGGAATTCTACGAGCAGTACTTC. Its translation: CASSQEFYEQYF.

The J gene is TRBJ1-1, the V gene TRBV2; no definite D call. CDR1 is SNHLY, CDR2 FYNNEI, per germline. The CDR3 extends over 12 amino acids. The chain's CDR3 is CVTRVARTEAFF. DNA for the CDR3: TGTGTTACACGGGTGGCTCGGACTGAAGCTTTCTTT.

This chain connects TRBV6-5 to TRBJ2-7, with a possible D match to TRBD1 (5 bases). This CDR3 has 14 residues. The V and J ends lost 4 bases and 3 bases respectively, with 13 bases between them. Germline CDR1 is MNHEY and CDR2 is SVGAGI. CDR3 loop: CASSLRGSLYEQYF. The DNA of the CDR3 is TGTGCCAGCAGTTTAAGGGGCTCCCTCTACGAGCAGTACTTC.